This entry lists 18 T cell receptor beta chains sequenced from one sample in a study of post-analysis software for immune sequencing data. Regarding the study as a whole: Roughly 5 TRBV segments occurring more often in patients than controls included TRBV5-6, TRBV5-1 and TRBV20-1.

cDNA libraries of TCR beta carried unique molecular identifiers. MiXCR was run by TCRdb on the PCR reads, yielding one entry per CDR3 protein. The data show 750,000 to 950,000 distinct CDR3 sequences, with more than 45% seen just once and 4% to 5% held by the top ten. What these receptors recognize is not known. The sequenced sample consisted of blood. Receptor source: a girl between 5 and 17 years old with multiple sclerosis.

The J gene is TRBJ1-2, the V gene TRBV27; 8 nucleotides match TRBD1. This CDR3 contains 15 residues. From germline, CDR1 is MNHEY and CDR2 SMNVEV (reference sequence). J lost 1 base, V lost 6 bases, and 7 bases had no gene match. CDR3 in DNA: TGTGCCAGCAGCCCCACAGGGGGTGTTAACTATGGCTACACCTTC. It is translated as CASSPTGGVNYGYTF.

The chain is built from TRBV29-1 and TRBJ1-2; D remains ambiguous. V lost 7 bases to trimming and J lost 0 bases, with 9 bases between them. This CDR3 region has 12 residues. In germline, CDR1 is SQVTM, CDR2 ANQGSEA. The CDR3 bases are TGCAGCGCCTGGACGTCTAACTATGGCTACACCTTC. It translates to CSAWTSNYGYTF.

The chain employs TRBV5-1 and TRBJ2-1; D gene ambiguous. The CDR3 contains 13 residues. Looked up from germline, CDR1 is SGHRS and CDR2 is YFSETQ. V was pared by 4 bases and J by 5 bases, with 10 bases between. CDR3 region: CASSVPPHNEQFF. The CDR3 DNA sequence: TGCGCCAGCAGCGTCCCTCCTCACAATGAGCAGTTCTTC.

The rearrangement joins TRBV29-1 to TRBJ2-1; 9 bases match TRBD1. CDR3 length: 14 amino acids. The germline CDR1 and CDR2 sequences are SQVTM and ANQGSEA. The V and J ends lost 5 bases and 6 bases, in that order; junction bases with no gene match: 8. CDR3 loop: CSVKNRGRGNEQFF. The CDR3 nucleotides are TGCAGCGTTAAAAACAGGGGGCGAGGCAATGAGCAGTTCTTC.

The chain links TRBV7-8 to TRBJ2-3, with 7 bases matching TRBD2. The ends lost 5 bases at V and 6 bases at J; junction bases unmatched: 14. The germline V gene has CDR1 SGHVS and CDR2 FQNEAQ. This CDR3 has 16 residues. CDR3 sequence reads: CASSRGEASAVDTQYF. CDR3 DNA sequence: TGTGCCAGCAGCCGGGGGGAGGCTAGCGCAGTGGATACGCAGTATTTT.

The V call is TRBV27, the J call TRBJ2-3; D remains ambiguous. The CDR3 consists of 13 residues. Germline V gene data show CDR1 as MNHEY and CDR2 as SMNVEV (reference sequence). V was trimmed by 3 bases and J by 3 bases, leaving 7 bases between them. CDR3 in amino acids: CASSFAQTDTQYF. For the CDR3, the DNA is TGTGCCAGCAGTTTCGCTCAAACAGATACGCAGTATTTT.

This clonotype was recorded a few times. This sequence joins TRBV3-1 and TRBJ1-2; D gene ambiguous. This CDR3 region has 17 residues. Deletions cut 3 bases from V and 8 bases from J, with 25 bases between. Germline CDR1 reads LGHDT; CDR2 reads YNNKEL (reference sequence). CDR3 sequence: CASSHRIGLGQSDGYTF. The CDR3 nucleotides are TGTGCCAGCAGCCACCGAATCGGGCTTGGTCAGTCGGACGGCTACACCTTC.

The V and J genes are TRBV3-1 and TRBJ1-2, with 8 bases fitting TRBD1. Unmatched junction bases numbered 9, after V lost 2 bases and J lost 7 bases. This CDR3 spans 15 amino acids. The V gene's germline CDR1 is LGHDT and CDR2 YNNKEL (reference sequence). The CDR3 spells CASSQMDRDTRGYTF. The CDR3 region has the DNA TGTGCCAGCAGCCAAATGGACAGGGACACCCGTGGCTACACCTTC.

The table lists this clonotype with a few counts. The chain links TRBV5-1 to TRBJ1-1; perhaps TRBD1 as D (6 bases). Per germline, CDR1 SGHRS and CDR2 YFSETQ. This CDR3 contains 15 residues. Trimming pared 0 bases from V and 5 bases from J, leaving 14 bases between. The CDR3 is CASSLVTGWRTEAFF. DNA of the CDR3: TGCGCCAGCAGCTTGGTTACAGGGTGGCGAACTGAAGCTTTCTTT.

This clonotype was recorded a few times. V is TRBV12-3 or TRBV12-4 and J is TRBJ1-6; D call uncertain. The length of the CDR3 is 15 residues. Deletions cut 6 bases from V and 2 bases from J, with 11 bases between. The CDR3 loop is CASRPGLPYNSPLHF. DNA of the CDR3: TGTGCCAGCAGGCCCGGGTTGCCCTATAATTCACCCCTCCACTTT.

This chain uses TRBV19 with TRBJ2-1, with 10 bases fitting TRBD1. CDR1 LNHDA and CDR2 SQIVND come from the germline V gene (reference sequence). V gave up 3 bases and J gave up 5 bases; unmatched junction bases: 7. This CDR3 region has 16 residues. The DNA of the CDR3 is TGTGCCAGTAGTATCGGGGGTGGGACAGGGGACAATGAGCAGTTCTTC. This gives the protein CASSIGGGTGDNEQFF.

This clonotype has only one observation. This chain joins TRBV5-1 and TRBJ2-4; 11 bases are shared with TRBD1. Gene TRBJ2-7 matches the end of the DNA better, so the J call may be wrong. Germline V lookup: CDR1 SGHRS, CDR2 YFSETQ. The CDR3 consists of 14 residues. CDR3: CASNLGQGANEQYF. DNA of the CDR3: TGCGCCAGCAACCTTGGACAGGGGGCTAACGAGCAGTACTTC.

V is TRBV29-1 and J is TRBJ1-2; no reliable D call. The CDR3 consists of 13 residues. V lost 5 bases to trimming and J lost 0 bases, with 10 bases between them. Germline CDR1 SQVTM, CDR2 ANQGSEA. The CDR3 DNA is TGCAGCGTTTTCCGGGAGGCTAACTATGGCTACACCTTC. It is translated as CSVFREANYGYTF.

The chain has TRBV20-1 and TRBJ2-1; TRBD2 matches 7 bases. The CDR3 is 15 residues long. Looked up from germline, CDR1 is DFQATT and CDR2 is SNEGSKA (reference sequence). Trimming removed 1 base from V and 4 bases from J; junction bases left unmatched: 7. The CDR3 here is CSARGGGSSYNEQFF. The CDR3, as DNA: TGCAGTGCTAGAGGGGGCGGGAGCTCATACAATGAGCAGTTCTTC.

This chain connects TRBV6-6 to TRBJ2-7; 12 bases are shared with TRBD1. Germline V gene lookup returns CDR1 MNHNY and CDR2 SVGAGI (reference sequence). There are 14 residues in the CDR3. The V and J ends lost 2 bases and 6 bases, in that order; junction bases with no gene match: 2. The CDR3: CASSYGDRGREQYF. CDR3 DNA sequence: TGTGCCAGCAGTTACGGGGACAGGGGGCGCGAGCAGTACTTC.

This rearrangement joins TRBV7-9 to TRBJ1-1; 8 nucleotides match TRBD1. This CDR3 is built from 16 residues. Germline lookup yields CDR1 SEHNR and CDR2 FQNEAQ (reference sequence). Germline trimming cut 4 bases from V and 4 bases from J; bases unmatched to any gene: 11. CDR3 in amino acids: CASSSPRGDRGTEAFF. The CDR3 nucleotides read TGTGCCAGCAGCTCCCCCCGGGGAGACAGGGGCACTGAAGCTTTCTTT.

This clonotype was observed a few times. V usage is TRBV7-2 and J usage is TRBJ1-2, with a possible D match to TRBD1 (5 bases). CDR1 and CDR2 (germline): SGHTA, FQGNSA. V dropped 2 bases and J dropped 1 base, with 17 bases sitting between them. CDR3 length: 17 amino acids. The CDR3 coding sequence is TGTGCCAGCAGCTTAAAGGCCGACAGAACCTTTAACTATGGCTACACCTTC. Protein: CASSLKADRTFNYGYTF. The whole variable domain, remainder taken from reference TRBV7-2 and TRBJ1-2, is GAGVSQSPSNKVTEKGKDVELRCDPISGHTALYWYRQSLGQGLEFLIYFQGNSAPDKSGLPSDRFSAERTGGSVSTLTIQRTQQEDSAVYLCASSLKADRTFNYGYTFGSGTRLTVV.

The chain's CDR3 is CAIATGTSVPTDTQYF. The CDR3 nucleotides read TGTGCCATCGCCACCGGGACTAGCGTCCCCACAGATACGCAGTATTTT. The J gene is TRBJ2-3, the V gene TRBV10-3, with 10 bases fitting TRBD2. This CDR3 comprises 16 residues. J gave up 2 bases and V 8 bases, and 10 bases lay outside the gene matches. The germline gives CDR1 ENHRY, CDR2 SYGVKD.